A selection of T cell receptor beta chains follows, all from one sample in a study of blood T cells in healthy people across ages. TCRdb reprocessed the 5' RACE reads via MiXCR and lists one record per CDR3 protein. The sample yields 700,000 to 850,000 distinct CDR3 sequences, about 37% seen once. Sample: blood. These receptor sequences come from a man between 18 and 35 years old in good health. Each CDR3 is given with its conserved first and last residue. The order of the fields is D gene, clone size, V gene, J gene, CDR3 length, CDR3 DNA, CDR3 protein. A D gene is named only where the DNA matches it firmly. Clone size is shown for a subset of rows, as once, few, many or a class of expanded clone.

d_gene: TRBD1
abundance: few
v_gene: TRBV27
j_gene: TRBJ1-6
len: 14
CDR3nt: TGTGCCAGCAGTTTCACAGGGGGCAGGGGAACCCTCCACTTT
CDR3aa: CASSFTGGRGTLHF

d_gene: .
abundance: .
v_gene: TRBV29-1
j_gene: TRBJ2-5
len: 13
CDR3nt: TGCACCGGAGGACAGCAGGGCAACAATGAGCAGTACTTC
CDR3aa: CTGGQQGNNEQYF

d_gene: .
abundance: many
v_gene: TRBV25-1
j_gene: TRBJ1-2
len: 13
CDR3nt: TGTGCCAGCAGTGGATCAAGAGTCTATGGCTACACCTTC
CDR3aa: CASSGSRVYGYTF

d_gene: TRBD2
abundance: .
v_gene: TRBV20-1
j_gene: TRBJ2-7
len: 17
CDR3nt: TGCAGTGCTCCCCCCTTGGAGCGGGGGTTTAACTACAATGAGCAGTACTTC
CDR3aa: CSAPPLERGFNYNEQYF

d_gene: .
abundance: many
v_gene: TRBV10-3
j_gene: TRBJ1-2
len: 13
CDR3nt: TGTGCCATCAGGAAAATCACAGGATTGGGCTACACCTTC
CDR3aa: CAIRKITGLGYTF

d_gene: TRBD1
abundance: .
v_gene: TRBV25-1
j_gene: TRBJ1-2
len: 15
CDR3nt: TGTGCCAGCATCGGGCAGGGGGCAACCCACTATGGCTACACCTTC
CDR3aa: CASIGQGATHYGYTF

d_gene: TRBD1
abundance: many
v_gene: TRBV5-1
j_gene: TRBJ2-3
len: 14
CDR3nt: TGCGCCAGCAGCTTAGGACAGGAGGCAGATACGCAGTATTTT
CDR3aa: CASSLGQEADTQYF

d_gene: .
abundance: many
v_gene: TRBV12-3/TRBV12-4
j_gene: TRBJ2-1
len: 14
CDR3nt: TGTGCCAGCAGGAGCGGCGGACTATACAATGAGCAGTTCTTC
CDR3aa: CASRSGGLYNEQFF

d_gene: .
abundance: .
v_gene: TRBV27
j_gene: TRBJ1-4
len: 16
CDR3nt: TGTGCCAGCAGTTCAAGTTTCGGGAGTCTGAATGAAAAACTGTTTTTT
CDR3aa: CASSSSFGSLNEKLFF

d_gene: .
abundance: .
v_gene: TRBV12-3/TRBV12-4
j_gene: TRBJ2-1
len: 13
CDR3nt: TGTGCCAGCAGTACCACCGGGACCCCGGAGCAGTTCTTC
CDR3aa: CASSTTGTPEQFF

d_gene: .
abundance: .
v_gene: TRBV7-2
j_gene: TRBJ2-1
len: 16
CDR3nt: TGTGCCAGCAGCAGGGGCCTTCAGCCCTCCTACAATGAGCAGTTCTTC
CDR3aa: CASSRGLQPSYNEQFF

d_gene: .
abundance: few
v_gene: TRBV5-1
j_gene: TRBJ2-1
len: 16
CDR3nt: TGCGCCAGCAGCTTGACAGTAAGACGGTCGAACAATGAGCAGTTCTTC
CDR3aa: CASSLTVRRSNNEQFF

d_gene: TRBD2
abundance: .
v_gene: TRBV4-1
j_gene: TRBJ2-1
len: 17
CDR3nt: TGCGCCAGCAGCGAACAGAGGACTAGCGGGGTTCAAGAGACCCAGTTCTTC
CDR3aa: CASSEQRTSGVQETQFF

d_gene: TRBD2
abundance: .
v_gene: TRBV7-9
j_gene: TRBJ2-1
len: 16
CDR3nt: TGTGCCAGCAGCCGGGAATTTAGCGGGTCCCTCAAGGGGCAGTTCTTC
CDR3aa: CASSREFSGSLKGQFF

d_gene: .
abundance: .
v_gene: TRBV7-6
j_gene: TRBJ1-4
len: 14
CDR3nt: TGTGCCAGCAGCTTATCGAGTTTTAATGAAAAACTGTTTTTT
CDR3aa: CASSLSSFNEKLFF

d_gene: TRBD2
abundance: .
v_gene: TRBV12-3/TRBV12-4
j_gene: TRBJ2-5
len: 13
CDR3nt: TGTGCCAGCACTGTGCCCGGGAGGGAGACCCAGTACTTC
CDR3aa: CASTVPGRETQYF

d_gene: TRBD1
abundance: .
v_gene: TRBV5-1
j_gene: TRBJ2-7
len: 15
CDR3nt: TGCGCCAGCAGCCCCGATGGACAGGGGGGGTACGAGCAGTACTTC
CDR3aa: CASSPDGQGGYEQYF

d_gene: .
abundance: many
v_gene: TRBV12-3/TRBV12-4
j_gene: TRBJ2-5
len: 14
CDR3nt: TGTGCCAGCAGTACCCGGTATTCTCAAGAGACCCAGTACTTC
CDR3aa: CASSTRYSQETQYF

d_gene: .
abundance: few
v_gene: TRBV20-1
j_gene: TRBJ1-4
len: 14
CDR3nt: TGCAGTGCTATTGGGACCCACGGATGGGGAAAACTGTTTTTT
CDR3aa: CSAIGTHGWGKLFF

d_gene: .
abundance: .
v_gene: TRBV27
j_gene: TRBJ2-3
len: 14
CDR3nt: TGTGCCAGCAGTTCCATCGTTGGAGGAGATACGCAGTATTTT
CDR3aa: CASSSIVGGDTQYF

d_gene: .
abundance: once
v_gene: TRBV14
j_gene: TRBJ2-7
len: 14
CDR3nt: TGTGCCAGCAGCCGTCGCGCAGGGGTACACGAGCAGTACTTC
CDR3aa: CASSRRAGVHEQYF

d_gene: .
abundance: few
v_gene: TRBV24-1
j_gene: TRBJ2-1
len: 14
CDR3nt: TGTGCCACCAGTGATTTTCGGGCCTATAATGAGCAGTTCTTC
CDR3aa: CATSDFRAYNEQFF

d_gene: .
abundance: .
v_gene: TRBV20-1
j_gene: TRBJ2-5
len: 12
CDR3nt: TGCAGTGCTGTTGGTAGCCCAGAGACCCAGTACTTC
CDR3aa: CSAVGSPETQYF

d_gene: .
abundance: .
v_gene: TRBV5-1
j_gene: TRBJ1-2
len: 14
CDR3nt: TGCGCCAGCAGCGACTGGACGGACCACTATGGCTACACCTTC
CDR3aa: CASSDWTDHYGYTF

d_gene: .
abundance: .
v_gene: TRBV7-3
j_gene: TRBJ2-5
len: 14
CDR3nt: TGTGCCAGCAGCCCTCAGGGTTCCATGGAGACCCAGTACTTC
CDR3aa: CASSPQGSMETQYF

d_gene: TRBD2
abundance: many
v_gene: TRBV7-2
j_gene: TRBJ2-7
len: 13
CDR3nt: TGTGCCAGCAGACGGGGGGACTCCTACGAGCAGTACTTC
CDR3aa: CASRRGDSYEQYF

d_gene: .
abundance: .
v_gene: TRBV7-6
j_gene: TRBJ1-1
len: 14
CDR3nt: TGTGCCAGCAGCTTGTCAACATCGGAGACTGAAGCTTTCTTT
CDR3aa: CASSLSTSETEAFF

d_gene: .
abundance: once
v_gene: TRBV5-1
j_gene: TRBJ2-1
len: 13
CDR3nt: TGCGCCAGCGGACGGGGAGGAAACAATGAGCAGTTCTTC
CDR3aa: CASGRGGNNEQFF

d_gene: TRBD2
abundance: few
v_gene: TRBV12-5
j_gene: TRBJ2-3
len: 15
CDR3nt: TGTGCTAGTGGTTTGCTGAGCGGGGGCACAGATACGCAGTATTTT
CDR3aa: CASGLLSGGTDTQYF

d_gene: .
abundance: many
v_gene: TRBV12-3/TRBV12-4
j_gene: TRBJ2-7
len: 14
CDR3nt: TGTGCCAGCAGTTCGGGGACCGTCAACTACGAGCAGTACTTC
CDR3aa: CASSSGTVNYEQYF

d_gene: .
abundance: .
v_gene: TRBV5-6
j_gene: TRBJ2-3
len: 20
CDR3nt: TGTGCCAGCAGCTTGATGGGGCCAGTCGCCCCTTTCCCGCGCACAGATACGCAGTATTTT
CDR3aa: CASSLMGPVAPFPRTDTQYF

d_gene: TRBD2
abundance: .
v_gene: TRBV10-1
j_gene: TRBJ2-7
len: 15
CDR3nt: TGCGCCAGCAGTGAGTCTTCAGCGGGGAAATACGAGCAGTACTTC
CDR3aa: CASSESSAGKYEQYF

d_gene: TRBD1
abundance: .
v_gene: TRBV4-1
j_gene: TRBJ2-3
len: 15
CDR3nt: TGCGCCAGCAGCGGACGGACAGGGCGCACAGATACGCAGTATTTT
CDR3aa: CASSGRTGRTDTQYF

d_gene: .
abundance: many
v_gene: TRBV29-1
j_gene: TRBJ2-5
len: 11
CDR3nt: TGCAGCGTTGAAGACCAAGAGACCCAGTACTTC
CDR3aa: CSVEDQETQYF

d_gene: .
abundance: .
v_gene: TRBV5-1
j_gene: TRBJ2-1
len: 13
CDR3nt: TGCACCAGCAGCCCCGGTTGGGGTGATGAGCAGTTCTTC
CDR3aa: CTSSPGWGDEQFF

d_gene: .
abundance: once
v_gene: TRBV7-8
j_gene: TRBJ2-2
len: 16
CDR3nt: TGTGCCAGCAGCCCGCGAAAGGGGGTCGGGACCGGGGAGCTGTTTTTT
CDR3aa: CASSPRKGVGTGELFF

d_gene: .
abundance: .
v_gene: TRBV12-3/TRBV12-4
j_gene: TRBJ1-1
len: 14
CDR3nt: TGTGCCAGCAGTGTAGGGGGGCGGGGGACTGAAGCTTTCTTT
CDR3aa: CASSVGGRGTEAFF

d_gene: .
abundance: .
v_gene: TRBV10-3
j_gene: TRBJ2-5
len: 15
CDR3nt: TGTGCCACCGTATTCCGCCTAGCGACCGACAATGAGCAGTACTTC
CDR3aa: CATVFRLATDNEQYF

d_gene: TRBD1
abundance: few
v_gene: TRBV5-1
j_gene: TRBJ1-1
len: 15
CDR3nt: TGCGCCAGCAGTCAAAGGACAGGGCCTAACACTGAAGCTTTCTTT
CDR3aa: CASSQRTGPNTEAFF

d_gene: .
abundance: .
v_gene: TRBV12-3/TRBV12-4
j_gene: TRBJ2-3
len: 13
CDR3nt: TGTGCCAGCAGTCCTAACAGGGCAGATACGCAGTATTTT
CDR3aa: CASSPNRADTQYF

d_gene: .
abundance: few
v_gene: TRBV6-5
j_gene: TRBJ1-6
len: 16
CDR3nt: TGTGCCAGCAGTTACTCGAGTAGCACGCCGGGTTCACCCCTCCACTTT
CDR3aa: CASSYSSSTPGSPLHF

d_gene: .
abundance: few
v_gene: TRBV7-2
j_gene: TRBJ1-2
len: 15
CDR3nt: TGTGCCAGCAGCCGGAATCCAGACAAGTTCTATGGCTACACCTTC
CDR3aa: CASSRNPDKFYGYTF

d_gene: .
abundance: few
v_gene: TRBV20-1
j_gene: TRBJ2-7
len: 15
CDR3nt: TGCAGTGCTAGAGATATCCTTTCCGACTACAATGAGCAGTACTTC
CDR3aa: CSARDILSDYNEQYF

d_gene: TRBD1
abundance: .
v_gene: TRBV20-1
j_gene: TRBJ1-2
len: 14
CDR3nt: TGCAGTGCTAGGTACCCGGGACAGGGGAATGACTACACCTTC
CDR3aa: CSARYPGQGNDYTF

d_gene: .
abundance: few
v_gene: TRBV11-2
j_gene: TRBJ2-2
len: 14
CDR3nt: TGTGCCAGCAGCTTAGCCAGGGACACCGGGGAGCTGTTTTTT
CDR3aa: CASSLARDTGELFF

d_gene: .
abundance: many
v_gene: TRBV12-3/TRBV12-4
j_gene: TRBJ2-3
len: 12
CDR3nt: TGTGCCAGCACTGACCCCTGGGATACGCAGTATTTT
CDR3aa: CASTDPWDTQYF